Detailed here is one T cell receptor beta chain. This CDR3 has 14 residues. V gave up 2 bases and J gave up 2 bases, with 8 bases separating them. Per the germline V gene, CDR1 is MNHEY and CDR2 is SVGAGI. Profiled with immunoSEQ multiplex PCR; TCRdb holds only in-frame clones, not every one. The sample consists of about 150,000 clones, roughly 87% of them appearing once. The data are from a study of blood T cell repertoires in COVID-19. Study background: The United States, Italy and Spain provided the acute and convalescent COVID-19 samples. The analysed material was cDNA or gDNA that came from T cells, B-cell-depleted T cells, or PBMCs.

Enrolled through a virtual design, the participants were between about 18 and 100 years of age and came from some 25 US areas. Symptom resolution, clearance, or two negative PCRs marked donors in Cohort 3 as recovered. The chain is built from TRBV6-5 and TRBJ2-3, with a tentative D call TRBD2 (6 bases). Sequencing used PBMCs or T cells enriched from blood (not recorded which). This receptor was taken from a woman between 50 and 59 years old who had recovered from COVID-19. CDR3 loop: CASSYRGITDTQYF. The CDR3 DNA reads TGTGCCAGCAGTTACCGCGGGATCACAGATACGCAGTATTTT.